This entry lists 13 T cell receptor beta chains sequenced from one sample in a study of CD8 T cells in Susac syndrome. Random hexamers were used to reverse transcribe the RNA input (about 0.5 to 1 ug). TCRdb re-called the immunoSEQ multiplex PCR reads through MiXCR, storing one row per CDR3 protein. The repertoire holds 70,000 or so distinct CDR3 sequences, more than 85% seen once, with over 0.2% in the top ten. The specimen sequenced was CD8+ T cells from PBMCs. These receptor sequences come from a human donor in good health.

This chain connects TRBV7-2 to TRBJ1-3; maybe TRBD1 (6 bases). The CDR3 contains 17 residues. Trimming removed 1 base from V and 0 bases from J, with 13 bases in between. Germline loops: CDR1 SGHTA, CDR2 FQGNSA. CDR3 region: CASSLDAGQYSGNTIYF. The CDR3 nucleotides read TGTGCCAGCAGCTTAGATGCCGGACAGTACTCTGGAAACACCATATATTTT.

The rearrangement joins TRBV4-3 to TRBJ2-1; 9 nucleotides match TRBD1. Trimming cost V 2 bases and J 1 base; bases outside gene matches: 3. Germline CDR1 LGHNA, CDR2 YSLEER. CDR3 length: 16 amino acids. The CDR3 DNA reads as TGCGCCAGCAGCCAAACCGGGACAGGGTCCTACAATGAGCAGTTCTTC. Amino acid sequence: CASSQTGTGSYNEQFF.

This chain uses TRBV24-1 with TRBJ2-2; unclear D gene. V was cut by 4 bases and J by 3 bases, with 17 bases left in between. CDR3 size: 17 residues. CDR1 is KGHDR and CDR2 is SFDVKD in the germline V gene. The CDR3 nucleotides are TGTGCCACCAGTGACCCCATCGGACCAACGGACACCGGGGAGCTGTTTTTT. As protein: CATSDPIGPTDTGELFF.

This rearrangement joins TRBV3-1 to TRBJ2-5; D is ambiguous. CDR1 and CDR2 from the germline V gene are LGHDT and YNNKEL (reference sequence). The length of the CDR3 is 13 residues. Trimming cost V 1 base and J 2 bases, with 5 bases left between them. Here the CDR3 DNA reads TGTGCCAGCAGCCAAGTGGGGCAAGAGACCCAGTACTTC. Residues: CASSQVGQETQYF.

The count of this clonotype is one. The chain uses TRBV12-3 or TRBV12-4 and TRBJ1-4; no definite D call. Trimming shortened V by 2 bases and J by 6 bases, and 1 base separated the two germline ends. This CDR3 contains 11 residues. The CDR3 spells CASSLYEKLFF. The CDR3 DNA sequence: TGTGCCAGCAGTTTATATGAAAAACTGTTTTTT.

In regard to this clonotype: The junction and the germline gene differ at one end; a read error may be behind it. The V gene is TRBV29-1, the J gene TRBJ2-3; D tentatively reads TRBD1 or TRBD2 (5 bases each). The CDR3 covers 16 residues. Germline CDR1 SQVTM, CDR2 ANQGSEA. The DNA of the CDR3 is TGCAGCGTTGATAACCCGGGGCAGCGCAGCACAGATGCGCAGTATTTT. Its translation is CSVDNPGQRSTDAQYF.

The V and J genes are TRBV4-2 and TRBJ1-6, with no clear D. CDR1 LGHNA and CDR2 YNFKEQ come from the germline V gene. The CDR3 consists of 16 residues. Trimming left V 4 bases short and J 0 bases short, with 10 bases between. The CDR3 nucleotides are TGTGCCAGCAGCCGAATTCAGAGCTCCTATAATTCACCCCTCCACTTT. The encoded protein is CASSRIQSSYNSPLHF.

This chain joins TRBV7-2 and TRBJ1-5; the D is unclear. This CDR3 region has 13 residues. Trimming cost V 0 bases and J 6 bases, with 6 bases left between them. CDR1 and CDR2 from the germline V gene are SGHTA and FQGNSA. Written as DNA, the CDR3 is TGTGCCAGCAGCTTAGCAGGGAGTCAGCCCCAGCATTTT. Its protein is CASSLAGSQPQHF. Complete variable domain (other parts from reference TRBV7-2 and TRBJ1-5): GAGVSQSPSNKVTEKGKDVELRCDPISGHTALYWYRQSLGQGLEFLIYFQGNSAPDKSGLPSDRFSAERTGGSVSTLTIQRTQQEDSAVYLCASSLAGSQPQHFGDGTRLSIL.

The chain combines TRBV5-1 with TRBJ2-3; D perhaps matches TRBD1 (5 bases). The CDR3 spans 18 residues. Trimming stripped 0 bases from V and 3 bases from J, with 20 bases between. In germline, CDR1 is SGHRS, CDR2 YFSETQ. The CDR3 nucleotides are TGCGCCAGCAGCTTGGCAACAGGCACGTTGAGTGTTACAGATACGCAGTATTTT. Protein product: CASSLATGTLSVTDTQYF.

To note about this clonotype: A read error may account for a junction end that differs from germline. This chain links TRBV3-1 with TRBJ1-2; D gene unclear. Germline assignment: CDR1 LGHDT and CDR2 YNNKEL (reference sequence). CDR3 length equals 16 residues. The CDR3 region is CTSSRPADLSGYGYTF. The CDR3 DNA reads as TGTACCAGCAGCCGTCCCGCAGACCTTAGTGGCTATGGCTACACCTTC.

The CDR3, as DNA: TGTGCCAGCAGCGTAGACGAAGGGGACGAGCAGTACGTC. This sequence encodes CASSVDEGDEQYV. V usage is TRBV9 and J usage is TRBJ2-7; possible D gene TRBD1, 5 bases. CDR1 is SGDLS, CDR2 YYNGEE, per germline. This CDR3 is built from 13 residues. V dropped 0 bases and J dropped 5 bases, with 9 bases sitting between them.

This clonotype was observed once. V is TRBV12-3 or TRBV12-4 and J is TRBJ1-1, with D possibly TRBD1 on 6 matching bases. Trimming took off 1 base at V and 2 bases at J, with 17 bases between the two ends. The CDR3 runs to 17 residues. The CDR3 protein is CASSLGQGPSGNTEAFF. The CDR3 DNA follows: TGTGCCAGCAGTTTAGGGCAGGGGCCATCGGGAAACACTGAAGCTTTCTTT.

The chain has TRBV20-1 and TRBJ2-1; D not resolved. With 2 bases removed from V and 0 bases from J, the gap between germline ends came to 8 bases. CDR3 length equals 14 residues. Germline V gene sequence: CDR1 DFQATT, CDR2 SNEGSKA (reference sequence). The CDR3 spells CSARSPSSYNEQFF. CDR3 sequence (DNA): TGCAGTGCTAGAAGTCCGAGCTCCTACAATGAGCAGTTCTTC.